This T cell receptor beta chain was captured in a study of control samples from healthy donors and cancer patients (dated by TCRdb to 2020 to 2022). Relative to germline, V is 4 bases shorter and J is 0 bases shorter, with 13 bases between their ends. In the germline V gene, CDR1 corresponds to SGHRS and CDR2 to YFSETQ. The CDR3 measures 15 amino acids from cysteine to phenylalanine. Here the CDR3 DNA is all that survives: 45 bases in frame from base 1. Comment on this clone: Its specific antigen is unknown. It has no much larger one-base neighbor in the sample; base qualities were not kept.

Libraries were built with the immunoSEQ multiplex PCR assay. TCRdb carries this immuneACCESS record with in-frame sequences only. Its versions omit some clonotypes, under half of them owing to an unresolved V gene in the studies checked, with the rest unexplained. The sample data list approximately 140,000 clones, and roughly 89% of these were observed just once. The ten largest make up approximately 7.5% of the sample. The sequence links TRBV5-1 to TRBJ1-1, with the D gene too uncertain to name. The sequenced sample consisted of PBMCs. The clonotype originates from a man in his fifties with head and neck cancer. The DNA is TGCGCCAGCAGCCCGCAGGATCCCCTGAACACTGAAGCTTTCTTT. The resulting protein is CASSPQDPLNTEAFF.